This entry describes one TCR beta chain. The antigen remains undetermined. Germline V gene sequence: CDR1 SEHNR, CDR2 FQNEAQ (reference sequence). The CDR3 is made up of 12 amino acids. V gave up 5 bases and J gave up 3 bases, with 8 bases separating them. The protocol was immunoSEQ multiplex PCR, while the TCRdb copy is restricted to in-frame clones and leaves out a portion. Here the sample spans roughly 200,000 clones, 85% to 95% being singletons. This entry comes from a study of T cell responses to AZD1222 COVID-19 vaccine. Study results and caveats: The study identified only a handful of AZD1222 recipients as seropositive at baseline. Close to half of spike-specific TCRs reportedly recognize unmutated variant regions. Spike-specific TCR breadth and depth were elevated following two AZD1222 doses. Most donors were white British, females outnumbered males, and clonal diversity was possibly underestimated.

The sequence was collected from an adult who received the MenACWY meningococcal vaccine as a control. The V call is TRBV7-9, the J call TRBJ2-7; TRBD1 is a possible D gene (5 bases). Sequencing was performed on peripheral blood, taken 28 days after the second dose of the MenACWY control vaccine. The CDR3 DNA reads TGTGCCAGCAGCCGCCAGGGCTACGAGCAGTACTTC. Translation gives CASSRQGYEQYF. The full variable domain, completed using reference TRBV7-9 and TRBJ2-7, is DTGVSQNPRHKITKRGQNVTFRCDPISEHNRLYWYRQTLGQGPEFLTYFQNEAQLEKSRLLSDRFSAERPKGSFSTLEIQRTEQGDSAMYLCASSRQGYEQYFGPGTRLTVT.